These T cell receptor beta chains were read from a single sample in a study of blood T cells in healthy people across ages. TCRdb ran MiXCR on the 5' RACE reads and lists one entry per CDR3 protein. The sample consists of 750,000 to 950,000 distinct CDR3 sequences, around 24% of them appearing once. Separately, the same data were catalogued under a study of T cells of mothers and their children.

The sample taken for sequencing was blood. The receptor set was obtained from a boy aged 5 to 17 in good health. CDR3s include the opening cysteine and the closing phenylalanine or tryptophan. A D gene is named only where the DNA matches it firmly.

D,J,V,CDR3
TRBD1,TRBJ2-1,TRBV12-5,CASGSTGPNNEQFF
.,TRBJ1-2,TRBV7-2,CASTRGRSYYGYTF
.,TRBJ2-7,TRBV27,CASSLDITYEQYF
TRBD1,TRBJ2-7,TRBV11-2,CASSLGTGNSYEQYF
TRBD1,TRBJ1-5,TRBV18,CTSSPQGAMNQPQHF
.,TRBJ1-5,TRBV28,CASSSLAGGSNQPQHF
TRBD1,TRBJ1-2,TRBV7-6,CASSPQTGGSGYTF
.,TRBJ1-6,TRBV30,CAWRSSWESPLHF
.,TRBJ2-5,TRBV30,CAWSERLQETQYF
TRBD2,TRBJ2-1,TRBV7-9,CATGLAGAYEQFF
TRBD1,TRBJ1-5,TRBV18,CASSPRRGTGEEKPQHF
.,TRBJ1-1,TRBV21-1,CAGLLEGRVLNTEAFF
TRBD2,TRBJ2-1,TRBV7-9,CASSLSSGEQFF
.,TRBJ1-1,TRBV10-3,CAISDSGLLDTEAFF
.,TRBJ2-1,TRBV7-3,CASSLTGTNSYNEQFF
.,TRBJ1-2,TRBV6-2/TRBV6-3,CASRTRRTNYGYTF
.,TRBJ2-5,TRBV27,CASSTRWGVKGTEQETQYF
TRBD1,TRBJ1-2,TRBV10-3,CAISEGTGLGYTF
.,TRBJ2-4,TRBV6-6,CASSHNIQYF
.,TRBJ2-7,TRBV28,CASSSGGEYEQYF
TRBD1,TRBJ2-7,TRBV5-1,CASSLKGQGLSYEQYF
.,TRBJ2-2,TRBV3-1,CASSQFSGELFF
TRBD1,TRBJ2-4,TRBV2,CATRTGHIQYF
TRBD2,TRBJ2-2,TRBV6-5,CASSYSRGTSGGAGELFF
TRBD2,TRBJ2-3,TRBV6-1,CASRTRLAGGADTQYF
.,TRBJ1-1,TRBV4-3,CASSLGTQNTEAFF
TRBD2,TRBJ2-1,TRBV24-1,CATSVSGLAGGPGFEQFF
TRBD1,TRBJ2-7,TRBV7-9,CASSSGQGLNEQYF
.,TRBJ1-2,TRBV6-4,CASRGKGSGGYTF
.,TRBJ2-6,TRBV10-2,CASSEGQSGANVLTF
.,.,TRBV6-1,CASTDGQSYNEQFF
.,TRBJ2-5,TRBV12-3/TRBV12-4,CASSPVVGLGQETQYF
TRBD2,.,TRBV20-1,CSAAGTSPYREQFF
.,.,TRBV20-1,CSASSTDSYEQYF
.,TRBJ1-4,TRBV28,CASSADRANEKLFF
.,TRBJ1-2,TRBV20-1,CSAREGRGYTF
.,TRBJ2-5,TRBV28,CASSWAGGQETQYF
.,TRBJ2-7,TRBV27,CASSLKRPSYEQYF
.,TRBJ2-7,TRBV4-1,CASSRAGASSYEQYF
.,TRBJ1-2,TRBV12-3/TRBV12-4,CASSLGLSFDNYGYTF
.,TRBJ1-6,TRBV5-1,CASSPGAGVGSPLHF
.,TRBJ2-1,TRBV11-2,CASSQGGGGSRNEQFF
.,TRBJ1-6,TRBV7-6,CASSLVARSPLHF
.,.,TRBV2,CASRVPRGRETQYF
.,TRBJ1-4,TRBV5-1,CASSTRDPAELFF
.,TRBJ1-5,TRBV9,CASSVGGLSNQPQHF
TRBD2,TRBJ2-2,TRBV11-2,CASRFSGGRSGELFF
.,TRBJ2-3,TRBV20-1,CSARMGTVTDTQYF
.,TRBJ2-7,TRBV4-1,CASSQDGVDPTSSYEQYF
TRBD1,.,TRBV9,CASSVAGTGAAYEQYF
.,TRBJ2-1,TRBV12-3/TRBV12-4,CASSLVSQVYNEQFF
.,TRBJ2-7,TRBV9,CASSVDGGLEQYF
.,TRBJ2-5,TRBV27,CASSLQSQETQYF
.,TRBJ1-6,TRBV20-1,CSARDVWSSYNSPLQF